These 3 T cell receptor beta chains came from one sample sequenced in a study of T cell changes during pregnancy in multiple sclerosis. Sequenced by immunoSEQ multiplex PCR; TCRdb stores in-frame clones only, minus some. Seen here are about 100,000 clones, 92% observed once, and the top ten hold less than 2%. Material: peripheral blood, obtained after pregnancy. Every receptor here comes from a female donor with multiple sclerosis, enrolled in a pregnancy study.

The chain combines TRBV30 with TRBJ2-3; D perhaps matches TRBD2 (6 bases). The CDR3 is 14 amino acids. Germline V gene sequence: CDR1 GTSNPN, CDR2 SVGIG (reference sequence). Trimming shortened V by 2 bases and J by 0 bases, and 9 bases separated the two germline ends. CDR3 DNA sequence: TGTGCCTGGAGTTACGGGACTAGCACAGATACGCAGTATTTT. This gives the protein CAWSYGTSTDTQYF.

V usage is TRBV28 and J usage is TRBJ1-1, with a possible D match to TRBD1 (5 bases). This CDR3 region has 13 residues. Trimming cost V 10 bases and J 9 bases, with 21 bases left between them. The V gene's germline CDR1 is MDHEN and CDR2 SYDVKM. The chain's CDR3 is CATYAGRQRQAFF. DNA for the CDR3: TGTGCCACATACGCGGGGAGACAGCGACAAGCTTTCTTT.

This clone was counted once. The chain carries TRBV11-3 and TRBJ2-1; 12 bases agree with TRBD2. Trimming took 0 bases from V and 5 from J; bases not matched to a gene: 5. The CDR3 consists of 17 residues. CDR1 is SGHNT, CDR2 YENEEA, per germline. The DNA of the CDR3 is TGTGCCAGCAGCTTAGACCTAAGACTAGCGGGAGACAATGAGCAGTTCTTC. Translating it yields CASSLDLRLAGDNEQFF.